This T cell receptor beta chain comes out of a study of T cell repertoires in aging, cancer and after chemotherapy (dated by TCRdb to about 2019). About the investigation overall: Donors spanned six age groups from 30 or younger to 70 or older, with at least three individuals per group. Healthy donor control TCR repertoires were recorded over several months to years and showed clear clonal overlap across re-sampling. Alongside around 98 healthy donors serving as a reference group, the cohort included 200 to 250 cancer patients, of whom roughly 92 had hematological cancers and fewer than 140 had solid cancers. Peripheral blood TCR beta repertoires from healthy donors and cancer patients were profiled to examine immunoaging and T cell reconstitution after chemotherapy. The complete dataset included about 8.8 million TCR reads. General findings and caveats noted by the study authors: Compared with age-matched healthy donors, untreated patients with either hematological or solid cancers had significantly lower TCR diversity in the blood along with higher clonality. Declining TCR diversity with age in healthy donors was mainly explained by loss of richness; in cancer patients, loss of evenness also contributed. In both cancer cohorts, median generation probability rose over the chemotherapy interval, which suggests that the repertoire was reconstituted through rebound thymic output. The authors noted that the repertoire data do not allow conclusions about immunological memory after chemotherapy.

To note about this clonotype: Its antigen target is currently unknown. This clone may be a read error of a much larger clone one base away.

Taken from cysteine to phenylalanine, the CDR3 has 15 residues. CDR3 DNA only is kept here, 45 bases in frame from base 1. For CDR1 and CDR2, the germline V gene (reference sequence) lists PRHDT and FYEKMQ. V is reduced by 3 bases and J by 4 bases, leaving a spacing of 14 bases between them. Instead of sorted cells or RNA, genomic DNA extracted from peripheral blood served as the source for amplifying TCR beta rearrangements. Rearranged TRB sequences spanning V, D and J segments were amplified by multiplex touch-down PCR using a mixed TRB-A/B primer pool. Two consecutive PCR reactions with Phusion HS II polymerase added Illumina adapters and sample indices to the amplicons. Amplicons were gel-purified with the NucleoSpin Gel and PCR Clean-up kit, then checked with Qubit and an Agilent 2100 Bioanalyzer. Sequencing of the libraries was done on an Illumina MiSeq with paired-end, single-indexed 600-cycle runs. From the authors' description of their analysis: TRB sequences were processed with MiXCR versions 2.12 and 3.0.5. Each unique CDR3 nucleotide sequence was treated as one clone, and only productive sequences with two or more reads were kept. Shannon diversity, evenness, clonality (one minus evenness), and alpha-parameterized diversity profiles from alpha 0 to 5 were included as repertoire metrics. The IGoR algorithm was used to compute generation probabilities of clones in paired pre- and post-chemotherapy samples. The public reads were run again by TCRdb, first through fastp at Q25 and then through MiXCR, and only productive beta chains were kept. Each CDR3 protein gets just one entry, which takes the most common genes and DNA from the rows behind it. TCRdb's processing, not the study's, gives the V and J calls here. In all, the sample holds about 5,200 distinct CDR3 sequences, and roughly 29% of those were seen once. The ten largest clonotypes hold roughly 5% of the sample.

The chain uses TRBV13 and TRBJ2-3; a tentative D match to TRBD1 spans 6 bases. This clonotype originated in a human donor in good health. Sequencing was done on a sample of blood. The CDR3 reads as follows: CASSFPGTRPDTQYF. The nucleotides read TGTGCCAGCAGCTTCCCCGGGACAAGGCCAGATACGCAGTATTTT. Reference TRBV13 and TRBJ2-3 proteins supply the regions before and after the CDR3; the full variable domain is: AAGVIQSPRHLIKEKRETATLKCYPIPRHDTVYWYQQGPGQDPQFLISFYEKMQSDKGSIPDRFSAQQFSDYHSELNMSSLELGDSALYFCASSFPGTRPDTQYFGPGTRLTVL.